Shown below are 8 T cell receptor beta chains from a single sample sequenced in a study of cytomegalovirus exposure and HLA in healthy donors. Vbeta (60) and Jbeta (13) primers were used in the PCR. Method: immunoSEQ multiplex PCR; TCRdb's copy keeps in-frame clones and lacks some. The data contain some 150,000 clones, around 77% of them singletons. Specimen: PBMCs. These receptor sequences come from a middle-aged woman in good health and CMV-seropositive.

This chain connects TRBV6-5 to TRBJ2-2; 14 bases agree with TRBD2. The CDR3 is made up of 14 amino acids. J gave up 6 bases and V 8 bases, and 2 bases lay outside the gene matches. In germline, CDR1 is MNHEY, CDR2 SVGAGI. The CDR3 loop is CASGTSGGSGELFF. CDR3 DNA: TGTGCCAGCGGGACTAGCGGGGGTTCCGGGGAGCTGTTTTTT.

This clone was counted a single time. CDR3 loop: CASSLVSAGASEQFF. The CDR3 region has the DNA TGTGCCAGCAGCTTGGTATCAGCAGGGGCATCTGAGCAGTTCTTC. The rearrangement joins TRBV5-5 to TRBJ2-1; tentative D call: TRBD1 (6 bases). Per germline, CDR1 SGHKS and CDR2 YYEKEE (reference sequence). V dropped 0 bases and J dropped 9 bases, with 16 bases sitting between them. The CDR3 has 15 residues.

This chain links TRBV9 with TRBJ2-5; TRBD1 matches 8 bases. V lost 3 bases, J lost 1 base, and 5 bases stayed unmatched. There are 15 residues in the CDR3. The germline CDR1 and CDR2 sequences are SGDLS and YYNGEE. The chain's CDR3 is CASSAGQASQETQYF. The CDR3 DNA sequence: TGTGCCAGCAGCGCGGGACAGGCCAGCCAAGAGACCCAGTACTTC. The full variable domain, with the rest looked up from reference TRBV9 and TRBJ2-5, is DSGVTQTPKHLITATGQRVTLRCSPRSGDLSVYWYQQSLDQGLQFLIQYYNGEERAKGNILERFSAQQFPDLHSELNLSSLELGDSALYFCASSAGQASQETQYFGPGTRLLVL.

The gene calls are TRBV6-6 and TRBJ1-5, with 7 bases matching TRBD1. Germline V gene data show CDR1 as MNHNY and CDR2 as SVGAGI (reference sequence). The CDR3 totals 13 residues. Losses at the gene ends were 6 bases for V and 7 bases for J; bases not matched to a gene: 6. The CDR3 region is CASRRQGGQPQHF. CDR3 nucleotides: TGTGCCAGCAGACGACAGGGAGGCCAGCCCCAGCATTTT.

This chain uses TRBV7-2 with TRBJ2-1; D is possibly TRBD1 (5 bases). Germline V gene data show CDR1 as SGHTA and CDR2 as FQGNSA. The CDR3 runs 13 residues. V lost 3 bases, J lost 6 bases, and 9 bases lay in between. CDR3 in amino acids: CASSFQGGNEQFF. In nucleotides, the CDR3 is TGTGCCAGCAGCTTCCAGGGTGGCAATGAGCAGTTCTTC.

The sample holds a few counts of this clone. The genes are TRBV28 and TRBJ1-1; 9 bases line up with TRBD1. CDR3 size: 12 residues. The V gene's germline CDR1 is MDHEN and CDR2 SYDVKM. The V and J ends lost 6 bases and 9 bases, in that order; junction bases with no gene match: 5. Written as DNA, the CDR3 is TGTGCCAGCAGACCGGGACAGGGAAAAGCTTTCTTT. This translates into CASRPGQGKAFF.

The chain employs TRBV27 and TRBJ1-1; tentatively, D is TRBD1 (6 bases). The CDR3 loop spans 16 amino acids. Between the trimmed V and J ends, which lost 5 bases and 0 bases, there was a span of 16 bases. Germline values: CDR1 MNHEY, CDR2 SMNVEV (reference sequence). The CDR3 reads CASSPRQAGMNTEAFF. The CDR3 DNA sequence: TGTGCCAGCAGTCCCCGACAGGCTGGAATGAACACTGAAGCTTTCTTT.

The genes are TRBV10-3 and TRBJ2-5; 14 bases line up with TRBD2. Germline V lookup: CDR1 ENHRY, CDR2 SYGVKD. V shed 6 bases, J shed 5 bases, and the junction held 5 bases outside the gene matches. This CDR3 contains 15 residues. For the CDR3, the DNA is TGTGCCATCAGGACTAGCGGGGGGGCGACGGAGACCCAGTACTTC. It specifies CAIRTSGGATETQYF.